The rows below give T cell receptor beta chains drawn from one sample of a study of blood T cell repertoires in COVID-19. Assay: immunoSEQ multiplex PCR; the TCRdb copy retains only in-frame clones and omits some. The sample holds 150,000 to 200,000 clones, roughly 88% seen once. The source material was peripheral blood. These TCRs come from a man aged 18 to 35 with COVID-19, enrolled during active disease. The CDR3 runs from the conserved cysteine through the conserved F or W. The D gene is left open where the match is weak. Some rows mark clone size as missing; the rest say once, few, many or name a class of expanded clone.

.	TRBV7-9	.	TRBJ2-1	TGTGCCAGCAGCTTAGCGGGAGTCCTCAATGAGCAGTTCTTC	CASSLAGVLNEQFF
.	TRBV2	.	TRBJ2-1	TGTGCCAGCAGTCCCAAAGCGGGTAGCTCCTACAATGAGCAGTTCTTC	CASSPKAGSSYNEQFF
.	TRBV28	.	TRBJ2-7	TGTGCCAGCAGTTTCGGGGTTCTGGGATACGAGCAGTACTTC	CASSFGVLGYEQYF
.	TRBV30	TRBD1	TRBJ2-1	TGTGCCTGGAGTTCCCCGGGACAGGGGGTTCATGAGCAGTTCTTC	CAWSSPGQGVHEQFF
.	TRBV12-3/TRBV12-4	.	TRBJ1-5	TGTGCCAGCAGTTTGGCTGGCAATCAGCCCCAGCATTTT	CASSLAGNQPQHF
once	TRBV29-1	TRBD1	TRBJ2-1	TGCAGCGTGACGGGACAGGGGGCCTACAATGAGCAGTTCTTC	CSVTGQGAYNEQFF
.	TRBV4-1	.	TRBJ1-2	TGCGCCAGCAGCGGGACATCTCTCGTGTATGGCTACACCTTC	CASSGTSLVYGYTF
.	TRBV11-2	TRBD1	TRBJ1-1	TGTGCCAGCAGCTTTGGACAGGGGGAAACTTTCTTT	CASSFGQGETFF
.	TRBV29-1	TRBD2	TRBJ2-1	TGCAGCGTTCCCCTAGCGGGAGGGGTTTACAATGAGCAGTTCTTC	CSVPLAGGVYNEQFF
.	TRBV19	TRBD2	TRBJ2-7	TGTGCCAGTAGTATACTAGCGGGTAAAACCTACGAGCAGTACTTC	CASSILAGKTYEQYF
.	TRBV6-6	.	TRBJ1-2	TGTGCCAGCACAGTTTCAGTTAACTATGGCTACACCTTC	CASTVSVNYGYTF
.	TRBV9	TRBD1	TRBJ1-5	TGTGCCAGCAGCCCCGGACAGGGGATGGATCAGCCCCAGCATTTT	CASSPGQGMDQPQHF
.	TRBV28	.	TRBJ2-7	TGTGCCAGCACACAGGGATATGGCTCCGAGCAGTACTTC	CASTQGYGSEQYF
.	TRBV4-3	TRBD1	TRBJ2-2	TGCGCCAGCAGCCAAGGGACAGGGTTATACACCGGGGAGCTGTTTTTT	CASSQGTGLYTGELFF
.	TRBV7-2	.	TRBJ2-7	TGTGCCAGCAGCTTAATAGTCTACGAGCAGTACTTC	CASSLIVYEQYF
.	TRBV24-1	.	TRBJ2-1	TGTGCCACCAGTCTAACGGCCCGGAGCTCCTACAATGAGCAGTTCTTC	CATSLTARSSYNEQFF
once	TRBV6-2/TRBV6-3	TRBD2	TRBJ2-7	TGTGCCAGCAGTTACTCCGAGCGGGAGTGGTACGAGCAGTACTTC	CASSYSEREWYEQYF
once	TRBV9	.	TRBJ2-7	TGTGCCAGCAGCCTTAGCCTAGACAGTACCCCTGTTGAGGAGCAGTACTTC	CASSLSLDSTPVEEQYF
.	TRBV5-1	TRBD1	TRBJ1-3	TGCGCCAGCAGCACCGGGACAGGAGCCTCTGGAAACACCATATATTTT	CASSTGTGASGNTIYF
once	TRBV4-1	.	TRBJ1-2	TGCGCCAGCAGCCAAGATTGGGCAGCCTTTGGCTACACCTTC	CASSQDWAAFGYTF
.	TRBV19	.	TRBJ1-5	TGTGCCGGGGGGACTCAGCGGCATCAGCCCCAGCATTTT	CAGGTQRHQPQHF
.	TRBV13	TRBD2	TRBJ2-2	TGTGCCAGCAGCACGGGACTAGCGGGAGTAGGAACCGGGGAGCTGTTTTTT	CASSTGLAGVGTGELFF
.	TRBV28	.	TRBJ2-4	TGTGCCAGCAGTTCAACCAAAAACATTCAGTACTTC	CASSSTKNIQYF
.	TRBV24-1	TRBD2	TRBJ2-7	TGTGCCACCAGTGACCCCCTGTCGGGAGGGTACGAGCAGTACTTC	CATSDPLSGGYEQYF
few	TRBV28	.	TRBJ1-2	TGTGCCAGCAGTTCCGGCTATGGCTACACCTTC	CASSSGYGYTF
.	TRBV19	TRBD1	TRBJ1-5	TGTGCCAGTAGTGCCGCGGGACAGGGCAATCAGCCCCAGCATTTT	CASSAAGQGNQPQHF
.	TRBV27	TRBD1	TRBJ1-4	TGTGCCAGCAGGGACAGGGCTGGGGCTAATGAAAAACTGTTTTTT	CASRDRAGANEKLFF